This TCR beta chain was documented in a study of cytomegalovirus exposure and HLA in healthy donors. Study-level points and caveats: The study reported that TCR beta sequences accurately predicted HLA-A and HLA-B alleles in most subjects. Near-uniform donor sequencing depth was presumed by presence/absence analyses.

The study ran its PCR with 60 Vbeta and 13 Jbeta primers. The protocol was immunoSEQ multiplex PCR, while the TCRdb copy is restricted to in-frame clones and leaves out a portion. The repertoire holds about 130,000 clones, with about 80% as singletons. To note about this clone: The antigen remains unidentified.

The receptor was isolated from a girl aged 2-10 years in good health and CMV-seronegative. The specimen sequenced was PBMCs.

CDR3 loop: CASSFPRGAYEQYF. The CDR3 bases are TGTGCCAGCAGCTTCCCCAGGGGAGCCTACGAGCAGTACTTC. The genes are TRBV5-8 and TRBJ2-7, with D perhaps TRBD1 (6 bases). Germline CDR1 reads SGHTS; CDR2 reads YDEGEE. The V gene lost 2 bases and the J gene lost 2 bases, with 11 bases spanning the gap. This CDR3 has 14 amino acids.